What follows are 12 T cell receptor beta chains derived from one specimen sequenced in a study of blood T cell repertoires in COVID-19 (dated by TCRdb to the early 2020s). The method behind the library was the immunoSEQ multiplex PCR assay. Entries here come from immuneACCESS through TCRdb and include only in-frame sequences with V and J called. Some clones fail to appear in such tables; in the studies checked, an unresolved V gene covers under half of the shortfall, and the cause of the remainder is unknown. The sample has tens of thousands of clones on record, about 90% of them singletons. The biggest ten clones account for approximately 7% of the sample. The sequenced sample consisted of peripheral blood. The receptors were gathered from a man aged 18 to 29 with COVID-19, enrolled during active disease.

In this sample, this clone turned up once. The chain carries TRBV5-4 and TRBJ2-2; D uncertain. The CDR3 spans 16 residues. The V gene's germline CDR1 is SGHNT and CDR2 YYREEE (reference sequence). V was pared by 0 bases and J by 2 bases, with 11 bases between. In DNA form, the CDR3 reads TGTGCCAGCAGCTTGGGCACACGCTCTAACACCGGGGAGCTGTTTTTT. Its translation: CASSLGTRSNTGELFF.

This clone was picked up a small number of times. The chain carries TRBV5-4 and TRBJ2-5; 7 bases align to TRBD2. Germline V gene data show CDR1 as SGHNT and CDR2 as YYREEE (reference sequence). With V trimmed by 1 base and J by 5 bases, 5 bases remained unmatched. The CDR3 is made up of 14 amino acids. The CDR3, as DNA: TGTGCCAGCAGCTTGACGGACGGGGGGGAGACCCAGTACTTC. It specifies CASSLTDGGETQYF.

The chain links TRBV5-8 to TRBJ2-1; TRBD2 matches 10 bases. Losses at the gene ends were 3 bases for V and 4 bases for J; bases not matched to a gene: 4. The length of the CDR3 is 15 residues. CDR1 SGHTS and CDR2 YDEGEE come from the germline V gene. The CDR3 sequence is CASSSGAGGYNEQFF. For the CDR3, the DNA is TGTGCCAGCAGCTCCGGAGCGGGAGGGTACAATGAGCAGTTCTTC.

This chain links TRBV10-3 with TRBJ1-5, with TRBD1 as a possible D gene (5 bases). Trimming took 10 bases from V and 1 from J, leaving 23 bases between them. The length of the CDR3 is 17 residues. Germline V lookup: CDR1 ENHRY, CDR2 SYGVKD. The CDR3 DNA sequence: TGTGCCAGCCTACAGGTACTCTTACTCGGGAGCAATCAGCCCCAGCATTTT. It yields the protein CASLQVLLLGSNQPQHF.

The chain has TRBV6-4 and TRBJ2-7; D is possibly TRBD2 (6 bases). V was cut by 0 bases and J by 3 bases, with 21 bases left in between. This CDR3 has 18 amino acids. Germline lookup yields CDR1 MRHNA and CDR2 SNTAGT. Here the CDR3 DNA reads TGTGCCAGCAGTGACTCGGGGAAGGGAGGACAAGATGTCTACGAGCAGTACTTC. Its translation: CASSDSGKGGQDVYEQYF.

The V and J genes are TRBV2 and TRBJ2-3, with 11 bases identical to TRBD2. This CDR3 is built from 17 residues. V shed 7 bases and J 0 bases; nucleotides not matched to a gene: 9. CDR1 SNHLY and CDR2 FYNNEI come from the germline V gene. The CDR3 sequence is CASKVGLAETSTDTQYF. The CDR3 region has the DNA TGTGCCAGCAAGGTGGGACTAGCGGAGACTAGCACAGATACGCAGTATTTT.

This chain connects TRBV6-5 to TRBJ2-2; the D is unclear. From germline, CDR1 is MNHEY and CDR2 SVGAGI. CDR3 length equals 15 residues. The V end was cut by 0 bases, the J end by 0 bases, with 5 bases between. CDR3 in DNA: TGTGCCAGCAGTTACTCCACTACGAACACCGGGGAGCTGTTTTTT. Amino acid sequence: CASSYSTTNTGELFF.

The chain joins TRBV2 to TRBJ2-2; D call uncertain. V lost 8 bases to trimming and J lost 6 bases, with 7 bases between them. CDR3 length equals 11 residues. Germline V lookup: CDR1 SNHLY, CDR2 FYNNEI. The CDR3 is CASGPPGELFF. As DNA, the CDR3 is TGTGCCAGCGGGCCCCCCGGGGAGCTGTTTTTT.

This rearrangement joins TRBV24-1 to TRBJ2-1; 12 bases map to TRBD2. Germline V gene data show CDR1 as KGHDR and CDR2 as SFDVKD. Trimming cost V 0 bases and J 6 bases; bases outside gene matches: 2. This CDR3 comprises 16 residues. The CDR3 nucleotides are TGTGCCACCAGTGATTTGGTACTAGCGGGAGGCAATGAGCAGTTCTTC. Its protein is CATSDLVLAGGNEQFF.

For the CDR3, the DNA is TGTGCCAGCAGCTTAAGATCACGGAGTACCAGGGGGCCCTCATCGACCTACGAGCAGTACTTC. Its translation is CASSLRSRSTRGPSSTYEQYF. The chain is built from TRBV7-6 and TRBJ2-7; 8 bases fit TRBD1. CDR3 length equals 21 residues. CDR1 is SGHVS and CDR2 is FNYEAQ in the germline V gene. The junction had 23 bases not matched to a gene; V was cut back by 2 bases and J by 2 bases.

The rearrangement joins TRBV2 to TRBJ1-2, with 8 bases identical to TRBD1. Germline CDR1 SNHLY, CDR2 FYNNEI. The CDR3 sequence is 14 residues long. After removal of 5 bases from V and 7 bases from J, the junction contained 9 bases not matched to a gene. The chain's CDR3 is CASSPRTGFSGYTF. The CDR3, as DNA: TGTGCCAGCAGTCCCCGGACAGGGTTTAGTGGCTACACCTTC.

This chain joins TRBV12-2 and TRBJ2-7; the D call TRBD2 from the table was never checked on the DNA. TRBV12-2 is recorded as a pseudogene. CDR3 size: 18 residues. The CDR3 coding sequence is TGTGCAAGTCGCTTAGCCGCCATTCCAGGTCGGGACTGGTACGAGCAGTACTTC. It specifies CASRLAAIPGRDWYEQYF.